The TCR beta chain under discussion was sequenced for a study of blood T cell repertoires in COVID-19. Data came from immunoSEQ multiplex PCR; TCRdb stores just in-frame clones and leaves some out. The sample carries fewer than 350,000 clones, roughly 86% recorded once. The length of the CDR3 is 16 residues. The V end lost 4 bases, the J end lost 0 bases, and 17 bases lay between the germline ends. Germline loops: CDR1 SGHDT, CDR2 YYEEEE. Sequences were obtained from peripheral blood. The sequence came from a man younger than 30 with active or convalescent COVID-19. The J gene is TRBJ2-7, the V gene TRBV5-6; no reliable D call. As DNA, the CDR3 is TGTGCCAGCAGCCCACGTACCTACGAAACCTCCTACGAGCAGTACTTC. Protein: CASSPRTYETSYEQYF.